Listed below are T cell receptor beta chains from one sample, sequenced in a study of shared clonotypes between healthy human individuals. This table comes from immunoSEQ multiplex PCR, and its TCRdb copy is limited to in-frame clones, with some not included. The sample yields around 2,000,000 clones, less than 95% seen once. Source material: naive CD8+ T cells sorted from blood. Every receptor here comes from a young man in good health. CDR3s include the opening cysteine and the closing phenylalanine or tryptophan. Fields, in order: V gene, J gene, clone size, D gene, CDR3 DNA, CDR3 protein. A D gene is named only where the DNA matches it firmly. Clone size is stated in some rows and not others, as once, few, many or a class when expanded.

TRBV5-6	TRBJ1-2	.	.	TGTGCCAGCAGCTACCTCGAGGACACGTTTTACACCTTC	CASSYLEDTFYTF
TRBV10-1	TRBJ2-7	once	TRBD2	TGCGCCAGCAGTGAGTCTCGACTAGCGGGAACATGGGCCTACGAGCAGTACTTC	CASSESRLAGTWAYEQYF
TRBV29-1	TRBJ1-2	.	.	TGCAGCGTTGAGCGTCAGGGGTCTGGCTACACCTTC	CSVERQGSGYTF
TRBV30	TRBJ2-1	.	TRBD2	TGTGCCTGGAGTGTTAGCGGGAACAATGAGCAGTTCTTC	CAWSVSGNNEQFF
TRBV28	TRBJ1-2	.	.	TGTGCCAGCAGTTTACCTGGACATCCCCACACCTTC	CASSLPGHPHTF
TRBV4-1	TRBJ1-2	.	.	TGCGCCAGCAGCCAAGATTGGGAGTATGGCTACACCTTC	CASSQDWEYGYTF
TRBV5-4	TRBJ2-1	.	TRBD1	TGTGCCAGCAGCCCCGGACAGGAATACAATGAGCAGTTCTTC	CASSPGQEYNEQFF
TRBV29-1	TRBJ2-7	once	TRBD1	TGCAGCGTGGGGGACAGCTACGAGCAGTACTTC	CSVGDSYEQYF
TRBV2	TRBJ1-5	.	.	TGTGCCAGCAGTGACCCAAGGGTATCGGAAAATCAGCCCCAGCATTTT	CASSDPRVSENQPQHF
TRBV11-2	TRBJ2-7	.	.	TGTGCCAGCAGCTTAGTATGGGTCCCCTACGAGCAGTACTTC	CASSLVWVPYEQYF
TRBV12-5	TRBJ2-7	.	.	TGTGCTAGTGGTTTGGAAGTGTGGGGGGACAGAACCTACGAGCAGTACTTC	CASGLEVWGDRTYEQYF
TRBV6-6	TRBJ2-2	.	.	TGTGCCAGCAGTTTGGACCCTGGGACCGGGGAGCTGTTTTTT	CASSLDPGTGELFF
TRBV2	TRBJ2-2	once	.	TGTGCCAGCACCCCATCAGGGTACACCGGGGAGCTGTTTTTT	CASTPSGYTGELFF
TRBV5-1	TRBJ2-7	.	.	TGCGCCAGCAGCTTGGTGGGGTTAGGTTACGAGCAGTACTTC	CASSLVGLGYEQYF
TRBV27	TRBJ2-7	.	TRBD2	TGTGCCAGCAGTGCCGGGACTAGCGGGACCAGCGACCTGTACTTC	CASSAGTSGTSDLYF
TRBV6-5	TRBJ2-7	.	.	TGTGCCAGCAGTTACCAGGGGGGCTTCTACGAGCAGTACTTC	CASSYQGGFYEQYF
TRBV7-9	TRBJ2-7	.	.	TGTGCCAGCAGCCCCCGGGCATCCTACGAGCAGTACTTC	CASSPRASYEQYF
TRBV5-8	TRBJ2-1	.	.	TGTGCCAGCAGCTTGTCGATAGGGGAAGGGGACAATGAGCAGTTCTTC	CASSLSIGEGDNEQFF
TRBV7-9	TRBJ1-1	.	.	TGTGCCAGCAGCATAACCGCCCGCCAGGGGCCGGACACTGAAGCTTTCTTT	CASSITARQGPDTEAFF
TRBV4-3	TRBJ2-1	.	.	TGCGCCAGCAGCCAGCTAGTTTTGGGGGTTTCTCCCACTTCCTACAATGAGCAGTTCTTC	CASSQLVLGVSPTSYNEQFF
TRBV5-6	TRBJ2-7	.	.	TGTGCCAGCAGCTGGGACTCCTACGAGCAGTACTTC	CASSWDSYEQYF
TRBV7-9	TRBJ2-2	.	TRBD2	TGTGCCAGCAGCTCCCCGGGACTAGCGGGGGGGCCCACCGGGGAGCTGTTTTTT	CASSSPGLAGGPTGELFF
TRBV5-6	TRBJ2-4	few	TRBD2	TGTGCCAGCAGCTTGGAGACTAGCGGGAGTAAGGGCTTCAAAAACATTCAGTACTTC	CASSLETSGSKGFKNIQYF
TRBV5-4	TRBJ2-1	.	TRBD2	TGTGCCAGCAGCTTGGCTAGCGGGGTCGTGGAGTTCTTC	CASSLASGVVEFF
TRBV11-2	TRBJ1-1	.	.	TGTGCCAGCAGCTTACGGGTGGGGGGTGAAGCTTTCTTT	CASSLRVGGEAFF
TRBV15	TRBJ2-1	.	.	TGTGCCACCAGCAGAGCCAGGGAGTTATACAATGAGCAGTTCTTC	CATSRARELYNEQFF
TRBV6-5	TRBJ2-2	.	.	TGTGCCAGCAGTTACGGGGTAGGCACCGGGGAGCTGTTTTTT	CASSYGVGTGELFF
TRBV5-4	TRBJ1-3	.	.	TGTGCCAGCAGCGACGACCGGGCGGCGTACTCTGGAAACACCATATATTTT	CASSDDRAAYSGNTIYF
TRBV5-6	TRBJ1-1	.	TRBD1	TGTGCCAGCAGCTTGGAAGGACAGGGGCGGAACACTGAAGCTTTCTTT	CASSLEGQGRNTEAFF
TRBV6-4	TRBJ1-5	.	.	TGTGCCAGCAGTGAGACGGTTTATCAGCCCCAGCATTTT	CASSETVYQPQHF
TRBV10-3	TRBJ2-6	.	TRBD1	TGTGCCATCAGTGAGGGGACAGGCCACTCTGGGGCCAACGTCCTGACTTTC	CAISEGTGHSGANVLTF
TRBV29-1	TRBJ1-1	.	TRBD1	TGCAGCGTTGGGACAGGGGCGGGCACTGAAGCTTTCTTT	CSVGTGAGTEAFF
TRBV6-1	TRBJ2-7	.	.	TGTGCCAGCAGTGACCCTCACCTACCCTACGAGCAGTACTTC	CASSDPHLPYEQYF
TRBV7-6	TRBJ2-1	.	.	TGTGCCAGCAGCCCGCTTAGGGCGAGGATGACCTACAATGAGCAGTTCTTC	CASSPLRARMTYNEQFF
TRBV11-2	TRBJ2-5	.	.	TGTGCCAGCAGCTTAGCTTATCAGCCCCAAGAGACCCAGTACTTC	CASSLAYQPQETQYF
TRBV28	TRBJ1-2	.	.	TGTGCCAGCAGTTTAACCCAGGCCCCCGCTGGAGGCTACACCTTC	CASSLTQAPAGGYTF